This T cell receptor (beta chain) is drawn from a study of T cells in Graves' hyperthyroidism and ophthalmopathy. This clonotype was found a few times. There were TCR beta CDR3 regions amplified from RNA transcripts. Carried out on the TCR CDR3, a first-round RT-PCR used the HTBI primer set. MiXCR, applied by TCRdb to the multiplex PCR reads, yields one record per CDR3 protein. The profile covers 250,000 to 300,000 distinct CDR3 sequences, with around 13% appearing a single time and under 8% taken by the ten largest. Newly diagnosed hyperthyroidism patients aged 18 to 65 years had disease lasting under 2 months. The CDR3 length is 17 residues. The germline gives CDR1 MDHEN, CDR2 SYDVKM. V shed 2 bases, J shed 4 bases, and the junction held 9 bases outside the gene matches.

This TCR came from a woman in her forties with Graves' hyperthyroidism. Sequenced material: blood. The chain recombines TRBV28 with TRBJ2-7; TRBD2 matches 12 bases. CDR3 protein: CASSLSRGTSGLYEQYF. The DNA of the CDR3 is TGTGCCAGCAGTTTAAGCCGTGGGACTAGCGGGTTATACGAGCAGTACTTC.